This passage covers 5 T cell receptor beta chains from one sample sequenced in a study of CD8+ T cells in alopecia areata. Extracted from the samples, RNA was reverse transcribed into cDNA to serve as the sequencing template. Data came from immunoSEQ multiplex PCR; TCRdb stores just in-frame clones and leaves some out. Of 30,000 to 40,000 clones in the sample, approximately 80% were seen once. Sequencing was done on a sample of NKG2D-low CD8+ T cells sorted from blood. These TCRs come from a human donor with alopecia areata.

As regards this clone: Germline is not matched at one junction end, which may reflect a read error. The V and J genes are TRBV4-1 and TRBJ2-3, with D tentatively TRBD1 or TRBD2 (5 bases each). The CDR3 loop spans 15 amino acids. Germline CDR1 MGHRA, CDR2 YSYEKL. CDR3 amino acids: CASSQGDQPTDTQYF. In nucleotides, the CDR3 is TGTGCCAGCAGCCAAGGGGACCAACCCACAGATACGCAGTATTTT.

The chain carries TRBV5-1 and TRBJ2-3; 12 bases align to TRBD1. CDR1 is SGHRS, CDR2 YFSETQ, per germline. Trimming cost V 3 bases and J 4 bases; bases outside gene matches: 6. This CDR3 comprises 16 residues. CDR3 sequence (DNA): TGCGCCAGCAGCTCATACGGGACAGGGGGCTCAGATACGCAGTATTTT. Translation: CASSSYGTGGSDTQYF.

CDR3 residues: CASSPLGGADTQYF. The CDR3 nucleotides are TGTGCCAGCAGCCCCTTGGGGGGAGCGGATACGCAGTATTTT. This chain connects TRBV5-4 to TRBJ2-3, with D possibly matching TRBD2 (6 bases). CDR3 length: 14 amino acids. Germline values: CDR1 SGHNT, CDR2 YYREEE (reference sequence). V was pared by 4 bases and J by 6 bases, with 15 bases between.

The rearrangement joins TRBV28 to TRBJ1-2, with D perhaps matching TRBD1 (6 bases). The CDR3 covers 15 residues. Germline V gene data show CDR1 as MDHEN and CDR2 as SYDVKM. V lost 10 bases, J lost 5 bases, and 23 bases lay in between. DNA of the CDR3: TGTGCCACTCACCCCAACGGACTAGGGGGGTATGGCTACACCTTC. Translated: CATHPNGLGGYGYTF.

The rearrangement joins TRBV5-1 to TRBJ2-3, with D possibly matching TRBD1 (6 bases). The CDR3 length is 14 residues. Germline V CDR1 and CDR2: SGHRS, YFSETQ. Trimming shortened V by 4 bases and J by 4 bases, and 13 bases separated the two germline ends. CDR3 sequence: CASSGRGGPDTQYF. CDR3 DNA: TGCGCCAGCAGCGGAAGAGGGGGTCCAGATACGCAGTATTTT.